Sequencing of this T cell receptor beta chain was carried out in a study of regulatory T cells in long-lasting Graves disease. V was cut by 7 bases and J by 0 bases, with 9 bases left in between. This CDR3 is built from 13 residues. Germline CDR1 MNHEY, CDR2 SVGEGT. This clonotype was found many times. Its antigen is currently unknown. General study results and limits: Persistent patients had more shared public clonotypes (fewer than 3,000) than new patients (approximately 970).

Time point reported: newly diagnosed GD, antithyroid drugs for less than 3 months. From PBMCs, RNA was extracted and then used to make the TCR library. Graves' disease was diagnosed by American Thyroid Association guidelines. TCR beta libraries were built with iRepertoire HTBI primers and Arm-PCR of CDR3 regions. One entry per CDR3 protein results from TCRdb running MiXCR on the multiplex PCR reads. The table has 250,000 or so distinct CDR3 sequences, 20% seen once. The chain joins TRBV6-2 or TRBV6-3 to TRBJ1-1; perhaps TRBD1 as D (6 bases). The source of this sequence is a female donor with Graves disease. The sample consisted of peripheral blood mononuclear cells (PBMCs), taken at new diagnosis, from a patient treated with antithyroid drugs. Here the CDR3 reads CASNRGLNTEAFF. As DNA, the CDR3 is TGTGCCAGCAATCGGGGGCTGAACACTGAAGCTTTCTTT.